This T cell receptor (beta chain) derives from a study of memory CD4+ T cells and cytomegalovirus serostatus. The table came from immunoSEQ multiplex PCR; TCRdb's copy has only in-frame clones and leaves some out. The profile shows 35,000 to 50,000 clones, 65% to 80% of them singletons. Single viable CD3+CD4+CD8-CD45RO+ cells were sorted as the memory CD4+ T cells. The sequencing sample was made of memory CD4+ T cells from blood. The sequence was collected from an adult in good health and CMV-seronegative.

The CDR3 loop reads CASSLDRGLETQYF. CDR3 nucleotides: TGTGCCAGCAGCCTGGACAGGGGGCTAGAGACCCAGTACTTC. The gene calls are TRBV6-5 and TRBJ2-5, with TRBD1 matching over 11 bases. V dropped 6 bases and J dropped 4; count of bases not matched to a gene: 4. Germline CDR1 and CDR2: MNHEY and SVGAGI. The CDR3 is 14 amino acids.